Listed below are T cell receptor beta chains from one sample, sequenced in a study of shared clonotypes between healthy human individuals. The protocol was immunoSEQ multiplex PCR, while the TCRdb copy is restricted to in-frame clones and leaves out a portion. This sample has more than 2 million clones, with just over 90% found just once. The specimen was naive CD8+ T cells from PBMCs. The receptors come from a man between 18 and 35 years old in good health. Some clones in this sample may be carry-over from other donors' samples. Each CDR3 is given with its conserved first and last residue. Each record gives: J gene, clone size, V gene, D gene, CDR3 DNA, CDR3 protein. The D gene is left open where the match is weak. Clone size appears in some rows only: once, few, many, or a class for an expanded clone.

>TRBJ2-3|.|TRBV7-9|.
TGTGCCAGCAGCTCCTGGACGGGACCATCATTGGGCACAGATACGCAGTATTTT
CASSSWTGPSLGTDTQYF
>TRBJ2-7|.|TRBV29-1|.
TGCAGCGTTGGCCCTAGAAGCGTCGTTCCCTACGAGCAGTACTTC
CSVGPRSVVPYEQYF
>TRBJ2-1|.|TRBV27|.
TGTGCCAGCAGTTTTGCTCGGGGAGGAAGGAATGAGCAGTTCTTC
CASSFARGGRNEQFF
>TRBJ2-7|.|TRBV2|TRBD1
TGTGCCAGCAGTCCGCGGACAGGGGGGTTGGCTACCTACGAGCAGTACTTC
CASSPRTGGLATYEQYF
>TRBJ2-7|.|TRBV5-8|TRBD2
TGTGCCAGCAGCCCGGGGACTAGCGGGAGGTCCTACGAGCAGTACTTC
CASSPGTSGRSYEQYF
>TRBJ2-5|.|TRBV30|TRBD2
TGTGCCTGGAGTGGACTAGCGGGAGGAGAGACCCAGTACTTC
CAWSGLAGGETQYF
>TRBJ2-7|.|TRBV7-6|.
TGTGCCAGCAGCTTGGCAGCCCAACGCCCAAACTACGAGCAGTACTTC
CASSLAAQRPNYEQYF
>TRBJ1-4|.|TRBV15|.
TGTGCCACCAGTCCCCGGATGGGGGAGGAAAAACTGTTTTTT
CATSPRMGEEKLFF
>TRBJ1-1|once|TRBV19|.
TGTGCCAGTAGTCAACGGGCGGGACGGGCCACTGAAGCTTTCTTT
CASSQRAGRATEAFF
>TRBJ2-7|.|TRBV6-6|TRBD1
TGTGCCAGCAGTTACGAAAGACAGGGTTCCTCCTACGAGCAGTACTTC
CASSYERQGSSYEQYF
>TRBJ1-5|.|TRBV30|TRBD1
TGTGCCTGGAACAGGGGAAATCAGCCCCAGCATTTT
CAWNRGNQPQHF
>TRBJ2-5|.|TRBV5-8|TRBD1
TGTGCCAGCAGCTTGGAGCCAGGGGGATTACAAGAGACCCAGTACTTC
CASSLEPGGLQETQYF
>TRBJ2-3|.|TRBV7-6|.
TGTGCCAGCAGCTTAGCGTTCTCAGCTCAGAGGGGCCCCACAGATACGCAGTATTTT
CASSLAFSAQRGPTDTQYF
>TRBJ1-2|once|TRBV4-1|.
TGCGCCAGCAGCCAATACGAGGGACTGGCCTATGGCTACACCTTC
CASSQYEGLAYGYTF
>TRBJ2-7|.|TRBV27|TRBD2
TGTGCCAGCAGTCTAGCGGGCGAATCCTACGAGCAGTACTTC
CASSLAGESYEQYF
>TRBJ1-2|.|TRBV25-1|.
TGTGCCAGCAGTGACCGGGACACCTCTAACTATGGCTACACCTTC
CASSDRDTSNYGYTF
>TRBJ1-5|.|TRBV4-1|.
TGCGCCAGCAGCCCACTCAGGAAAGAATCGTTCGATCAGCCCCAGCATTTT
CASSPLRKESFDQPQHF
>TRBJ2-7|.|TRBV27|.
TGTGCCAGCAGTTTAGGTACCAGATACGAGCAGTACTTC
CASSLGTRYEQYF
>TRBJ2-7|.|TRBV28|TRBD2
TGTGCCAGCAGCAAACCGGGACTAGCGGGAGGTGAGCAGTACTTC
CASSKPGLAGGEQYF
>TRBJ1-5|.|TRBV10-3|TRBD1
TGTGCCACACAGGGGGTTCTCAATCAGCCCCAGCATTTT
CATQGVLNQPQHF
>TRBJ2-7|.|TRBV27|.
TGTGCCAGCACCCCTCACCAAGGGTCCCCCTACGAGCAGTACTTC
CASTPHQGSPYEQYF
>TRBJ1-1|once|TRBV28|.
TGTGCCAGCAGTTTAAAATCGGCAGGGAAAAGGATAGGTACTGAAGCTTTCTTT
CASSLKSAGKRIGTEAFF
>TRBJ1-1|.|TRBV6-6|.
TGTGCCAGCAGTTACAAGATCGGCAACACTGAAGCTTTCTTT
CASSYKIGNTEAFF
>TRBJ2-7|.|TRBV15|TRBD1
TGTGCCACCAGCAGGACCGTGGGACAGGGATTATACGAGCAGTACTTC
CATSRTVGQGLYEQYF
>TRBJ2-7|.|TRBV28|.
TGTGCCAGCAGTATCTATAGCTCCTACGAGCAGTACTTC
CASSIYSSYEQYF
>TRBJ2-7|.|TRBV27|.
TGTGCCAGCAGTTTGGGGAGCGGTAACCCCTACGAGCAGTACTTC
CASSLGSGNPYEQYF
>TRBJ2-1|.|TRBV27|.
TGTGCCAGCAGTTTAGGGGGGCCCTCCTACAATGAGCAGTTCTTC
CASSLGGPSYNEQFF
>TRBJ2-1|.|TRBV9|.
TGTGCCAGCAGCCTCTCCGGGCGGACCTACAATGAGCAGTTCTTC
CASSLSGRTYNEQFF